The text below deals with one T cell receptor beta chain. The antigen remains unidentified. The presence of a unique molecular identifier marked each TCR cDNA molecule. Using its own MiXCR run on the 5' RACE reads, TCRdb lists one record per CDR3 protein. The sample has around 2,500 distinct CDR3 sequences, under 7% seen once. This specimen comes from a study of spatial heterogeneity in lung cancer. Study-wide results and caveats: Expanded TCRs classified as ubiquitous or regional were counted, and these counts tracked ubiquitous and regional nonsynonymous mutations, respectively. How many expanded intratumoral alpha and beta TCRs were present tracked the tumor mutation count, which was a count of nonsynonymous mutations.

Time point given: sample taken at primary tumor resection. There were 72 donors, all of them untreated patients with early-stage non-small cell lung cancer. Sequencing was performed on whole RNA extracted from tumor and nontumor lung tissue, or from frozen PBMC, and the material was left unsorted. The CDR3 extends over 17 amino acids. The J segment lost 2 bases and the V segment lost 4 bases, leaving 6 bases of the junction unmatched. Germline loops: CDR1 SGHNT, CDR2 YENEEA. V and J are TRBV11-3 and TRBJ2-1; the match to TRBD2 covers 12 bases. The source is a male donor with early-stage non-small cell lung cancer. This sample comprised lung tumor tissue, obtained at surgery. The CDR3 spells CASSSRLAGATYNEQFF. The CDR3 DNA sequence: TGTGCCAGCAGCTCCAGACTAGCGGGGGCGACCTACAATGAGCAGTTCTTC.